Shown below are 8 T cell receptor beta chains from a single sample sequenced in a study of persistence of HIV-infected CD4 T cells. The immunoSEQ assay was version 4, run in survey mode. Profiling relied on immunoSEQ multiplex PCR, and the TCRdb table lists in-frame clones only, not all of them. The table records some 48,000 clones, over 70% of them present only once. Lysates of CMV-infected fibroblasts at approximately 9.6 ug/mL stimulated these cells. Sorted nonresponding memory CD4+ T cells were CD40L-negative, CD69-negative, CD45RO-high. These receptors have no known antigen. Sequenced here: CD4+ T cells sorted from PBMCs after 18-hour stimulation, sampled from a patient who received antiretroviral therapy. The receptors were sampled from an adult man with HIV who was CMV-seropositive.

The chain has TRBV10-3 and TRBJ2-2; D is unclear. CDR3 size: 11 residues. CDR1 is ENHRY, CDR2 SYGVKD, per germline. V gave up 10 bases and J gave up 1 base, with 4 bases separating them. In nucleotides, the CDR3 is TGTGCCACCGGGAACACCGGGGAGCTGTTTTTT. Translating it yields CATGNTGELFF.

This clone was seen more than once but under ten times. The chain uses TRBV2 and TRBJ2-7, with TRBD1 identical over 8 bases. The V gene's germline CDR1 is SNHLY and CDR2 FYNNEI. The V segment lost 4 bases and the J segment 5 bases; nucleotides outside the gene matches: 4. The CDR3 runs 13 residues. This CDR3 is CASSGDRNNEQYF. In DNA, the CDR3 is TGTGCCAGCAGTGGGGACAGGAATAACGAGCAGTACTTC.

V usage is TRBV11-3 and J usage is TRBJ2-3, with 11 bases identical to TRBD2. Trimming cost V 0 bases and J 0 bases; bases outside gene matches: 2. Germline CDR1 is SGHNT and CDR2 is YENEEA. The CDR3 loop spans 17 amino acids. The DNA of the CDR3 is TGTGCCAGCAGCTTAGAAGTAGCGGGAGGGAGCACAGATACGCAGTATTTT. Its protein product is CASSLEVAGGSTDTQYF.

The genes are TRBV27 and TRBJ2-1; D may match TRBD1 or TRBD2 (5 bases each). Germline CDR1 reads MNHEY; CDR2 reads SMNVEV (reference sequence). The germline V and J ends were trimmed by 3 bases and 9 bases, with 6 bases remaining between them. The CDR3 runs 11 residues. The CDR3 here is CASSLRGEQFF. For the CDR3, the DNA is TGTGCCAGCAGTTTGAGGGGTGAGCAGTTCTTC.

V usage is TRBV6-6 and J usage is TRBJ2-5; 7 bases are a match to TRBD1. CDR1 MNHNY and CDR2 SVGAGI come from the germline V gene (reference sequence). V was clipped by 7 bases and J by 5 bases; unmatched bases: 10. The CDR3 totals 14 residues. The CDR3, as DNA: TGTGCCAGCAACTCCCAGGGGGAAACGGAGACCCAGTACTTC. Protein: CASNSQGETETQYF.

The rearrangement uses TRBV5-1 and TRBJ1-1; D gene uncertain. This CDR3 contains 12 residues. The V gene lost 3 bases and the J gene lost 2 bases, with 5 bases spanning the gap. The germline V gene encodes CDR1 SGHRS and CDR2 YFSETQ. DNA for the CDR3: TGCGCCAGCAGCTCGACAAACACTGAAGCTTTCTTT. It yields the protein CASSSTNTEAFF.

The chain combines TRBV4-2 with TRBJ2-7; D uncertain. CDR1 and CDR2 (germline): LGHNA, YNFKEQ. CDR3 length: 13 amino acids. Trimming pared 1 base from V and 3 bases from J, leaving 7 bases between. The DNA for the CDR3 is TGTGCCAGCAGCCAAGTCAACAGCTACGAGCAGTACTTC. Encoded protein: CASSQVNSYEQYF.

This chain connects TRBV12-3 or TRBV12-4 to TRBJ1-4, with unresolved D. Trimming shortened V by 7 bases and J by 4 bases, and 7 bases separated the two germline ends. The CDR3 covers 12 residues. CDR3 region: CASTQVNEKLFF. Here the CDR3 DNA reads TGTGCCAGCACTCAGGTTAATGAAAAACTGTTTTTT.